Described below is a single TCR beta chain sequence and its context. A read error may account for a junction end that differs from germline. This record belongs to a study of blood T cell repertoires in COVID-19. This CDR3 is 15 amino acids long. Germline CDR1 reads SNHLY; CDR2 reads FYNNEI. Source study methods: Cell counts per sample came from amplifying reference gene primers. Assay used: immunoSEQ multiplex PCR; TCRdb lists only in-frame clones, some missing. V and J calls and clone size come straight from that table; D and trimming were deduced from the DNA. The data contain around 120,000 clones, 75% to 95% of them seen just once; the ten biggest clones take up under 2%.

The gene calls are TRBV2 and TRBJ2-2, with D maybe TRBD2 (5 bases). The clonotype was recovered from a human donor with active COVID-19. The donor label of this sample is uncertain. The sequenced sample consisted of peripheral blood. The CDR3 region is CASSPSVLNTGEPFF. The CDR3, as DNA: TGTGCCAGCAGCCCTTCGGTTTTGAACACCGGGGAGCCGTTTTTT.